What follows are 9 T cell receptor beta chains derived from one specimen sequenced in a study of blood T cells in healthy people across ages. Combining a sample-barcoded 5' primer with a J-beta primer mix, a second PCR ran for 7 to 11 cycles. TCRdb re-called the 5' RACE reads with MiXCR, one entry per CDR3 protein. This sample has 1,300,000 or so distinct CDR3 sequences, with roughly 59% found just once. The sample consisted of blood. Receptors were obtained from a man younger than 30 in good health.

The chain carries TRBV29-1 and TRBJ2-1; 7 nucleotides align to TRBD1. Germline values: CDR1 SQVTM, CDR2 ANQGSEA. Trimming took 3 bases from V and 3 from J; bases not matched to a gene: 2. CDR3 size: 13 residues. The CDR3 DNA sequence: TGCAGCGTTGAGGCAGGGGGCTACAATGAGCAGTTCTTC. Translated, it gives CSVEAGGYNEQFF.

The chain carries TRBV7-6 and TRBJ1-4, with D perhaps TRBD1 (5 bases). Germline V CDR1 and CDR2: SGHVS, FNYEAQ. The CDR3 runs 14 residues. The V end lost 0 bases, the J end lost 8 bases, and 10 bases lay between the germline ends. CDR3 bases: TGTGCCAGCAGCTTAGCCGCCGGGGGAGAAAAACTGTTTTTT. Amino acid sequence: CASSLAAGGEKLFF.

V and J are TRBV5-6 and TRBJ2-2, with D uncertain. The CDR3 has 16 residues. V was shortened by 2 bases and J by 2 bases, with 13 bases between the two germline ends. Germline values: CDR1 SGHDT, CDR2 YYEEEE. Here the CDR3 DNA reads TGTGCCAGCAGCTTCAGCCGACCGATAAACACCGGGGAGCTGTTTTTT. Translation gives CASSFSRPINTGELFF.

J is TRBJ2-3 and V is TRBV5-1; D could derive from TRBD1 or TRBD2 (5 bases each). There are 15 residues in the CDR3. Germline V lookup: CDR1 SGHRS, CDR2 YFSETQ. The ends were cut back, 4 bases at V and 3 bases at J, with 15 bases in the middle. In DNA form, the CDR3 reads TGCGCCAGCAGCGGCGAGGGTGGGGCGACAGATACGCAGTATTTT. This translates into CASSGEGGATDTQYF.

The chain recombines TRBV20-1 with TRBJ2-3; D is uncertain. The CDR3 spans 12 residues. Germline V lookup: CDR1 DFQATT, CDR2 SNEGSKA (reference sequence). V gave up 0 bases and J gave up 6 bases, with 7 bases separating them. CDR3 sequence (DNA): TGCAGTGCTAGAGATCTCATGGATACGCAGTATTTT. This translates into CSARDLMDTQYF.

The CDR3 sequence is CASSHTKGPEGYTF. CDR3 in DNA: TGTGCCAGCAGCCACACCAAGGGTCCGGAGGGCTACACCTTC. This chain connects TRBV14 to TRBJ1-2; D is uncertain. This CDR3 has 14 amino acids. The ends were cut back, 3 bases at V and 8 bases at J, with 16 bases in the middle. CDR1 is SGHDN and CDR2 is FVKESK in the germline V gene.

The J gene is TRBJ2-4, the V gene TRBV6-5, with a tentative D call TRBD2 (7 bases). The J call may be mistaken, given a closer DNA end match to TRBJ2-7. Looked up from germline, CDR1 is MNHEY and CDR2 is SVGAGI. The CDR3 sequence is 15 residues long. DNA of the CDR3: TGTGCCAGCAGTCGACCACGGGGGGCGGTCGACGAGCAGTACTTC. This encodes CASSRPRGAVDEQYF.

This clonotype was seen a handful of times. V and J are TRBV2 and TRBJ2-1; D remains unclear. Germline V lookup: CDR1 SNHLY, CDR2 FYNNEI. V was cut by 7 bases and J by 6 bases, with 7 bases left in between. The CDR3 totals 11 residues. CDR3 amino acids: CASKLANEQFF. The CDR3 DNA reads TGTGCCAGCAAACTCGCCAATGAGCAGTTCTTC.

This clonotype was recorded once. The rearrangement links TRBV14 to TRBJ1-2; 7 bases are a match to TRBD1. The germline gives CDR1 SGHDN, CDR2 FVKESK. V was clipped by 3 bases and J by 6 bases; unmatched bases: 4. There are 13 residues in the CDR3. The CDR3 DNA reads TGTGCCAGCAGCCATACAGGGGAGAATGGCTACACCTTC. Translating gives CASSHTGENGYTF.